This T cell receptor (beta chain) was retrieved from a study of identical twins. CDR1 is SGDLS and CDR2 is YYNGEE in the germline V gene. The CDR3 consists of 14 residues. Losses at the gene ends were 3 bases for V and 4 bases for J; bases not matched to a gene: 4. TCRdb processed the 5' RACE reads anew with MiXCR; each CDR3 protein has one entry. The sample has about 730,000 distinct CDR3 sequences; about 20% are singletons. These data were also reused for a study on T cells expressing NK-cell markers. From that report: The sequencing cohort of eight donors included seven HCMV-seropositive individuals and one seronegative individual.

What was sequenced was PBMCs. V gene TRBV9 combines with J gene TRBJ2-1; 7 positions match TRBD2. The clonotype originates from a woman aged 18-29 years in good health. CDR3 in DNA: TGTGCCAGCAGCGAGACTAGCCAGTACAATGAGCAGTTCTTC. This sequence encodes CASSETSQYNEQFF.